What follows are 12 T cell receptor beta chains derived from one specimen sequenced in a study of blood T cell repertoires in COVID-19. Assay used: immunoSEQ multiplex PCR; TCRdb lists only in-frame clones, some missing. The sample consists of about 130,000 clones, roughly four fifths of them appearing once. Sequenced material: peripheral blood. These receptor sequences come from a human donor in a cohort sampled during active COVID-19.

There are a few counts of this clone. This chain connects TRBV19 to TRBJ1-1; D is undetermined. The CDR3 covers 13 residues. V lost 0 bases and J 10 bases, leaving 12 bases between the germline ends. Germline V gene data show CDR1 as LNHDA and CDR2 as SQIVND (reference sequence). The CDR3 bases are TGTGCCAGTAGTATAGAGCCCAGCGGGCGAGCTTTCTTT. Translating gives CASSIEPSGRAFF. Combining the CDR3 with reference TRBV19 and TRBJ1-1 gives the whole variable domain DGGITQSPKYLFRKEGQNVTLSCEQNLNHDAMYWYRQDPGQGLRLIYYSQIVNDFQKGDIAEGYSVSREKKESFPLTVTSAQKNPTAFYLCASSIEPSGRAFFGQGTRLTVV.

The chain recombines TRBV5-6 with TRBJ2-6, with 7 bases aligning to TRBD1. The J segment lost 0 bases and the V segment lost 3 bases, leaving 12 bases of the junction unmatched. Per the germline V gene, CDR1 is SGHDT and CDR2 is YYEEEE. The length of the CDR3 is 19 residues. CDR3 in amino acids: CASSSLGEGAYSGANVLTF. The CDR3, as DNA: TGTGCCAGCAGCTCCCTGGGTGAGGGGGCGTACTCTGGGGCCAACGTCCTGACTTTC.

This rearrangement joins TRBV6-5 to TRBJ2-4, with TRBD1 as a possible D gene (5 bases). The CDR3 extends over 12 amino acids. Deletions cut 7 bases from V and 7 bases from J, with 11 bases between. Germline-derived CDR1 and CDR2 are MNHEY and SVGAGI. The CDR3 is CASTKDTNIQYF. The CDR3 DNA sequence: TGTGCCAGCACCAAGGACACGAACATTCAGTACTTC.

This clone came up a few times. V usage is TRBV4-1 and J usage is TRBJ1-4; D is uncertain. This CDR3 contains 15 residues. The V end was cut by 4 bases, the J end by 7 bases, with 16 bases between. Germline CDR1 is MGHRA and CDR2 is YSYEKL. CDR3 region: CASSPPGPNTEKLFF. The CDR3 DNA reads TGCGCCAGCAGCCCCCCGGGTCCCAACACTGAAAAACTGTTTTTT.

The chain uses TRBV3-1 (or the pseudogene TRBV3-2) and TRBJ1-4; D is ambiguous. V was pared by 1 base and J by 8 bases, with 14 bases between. The CDR3 is made up of 15 amino acids. The germline CDR1 and CDR2 sequences are LGHDT and YNNKEL (reference sequence). In nucleotides, the CDR3 is TGTGCCAGCAGCCAAGGGGCCGAAGAGGGAGAAAAACTGTTTTTT. This sequence encodes CASSQGAEEGEKLFF.

A single count supports this clone. This chain links TRBV9 with TRBJ2-7; 10 nucleotides match TRBD1. V shed 0 bases, J shed 8 bases, and the junction held 5 bases outside the gene matches. This CDR3 has 14 amino acids. Germline CDR1 reads SGDLS; CDR2 reads YYNGEE. The CDR3 bases are TGTGCCAGCAGCGTAGGTGGGACAGGGGATAAGCAGTACTTC. Translation gives CASSVGGTGDKQYF.

J is TRBJ1-3 and V is TRBV18; 8 nucleotides align to TRBD1. Losses at the gene ends were 3 bases for V and 3 bases for J; bases not matched to a gene: 1. CDR3 size: 14 residues. The germline CDR1 and CDR2 sequences are KGHSH and LQKENI. The CDR3 protein is CASSPTGVGNTIYF. The DNA of the CDR3 is TGTGCCAGCTCACCGACAGGGGTTGGAAACACCATATATTTT.

The chain combines TRBV30 with TRBJ2-5, with 8 bases identical to TRBD1. Germline CDR1 is GTSNPN and CDR2 is SVGIG (reference sequence). The CDR3 extends over 13 amino acids. Trimming cost V 5 bases and J 3 bases; bases outside gene matches: 5. CDR3 DNA: TGTGCCTGGGGACAGGGCGGAAAAGAGACCCAGTACTTC. Protein product: CAWGQGGKETQYF.

The chain joins TRBV19 to TRBJ2-7; a possible D gene is TRBD1 (5 bases). This CDR3 is built from 15 residues. The V gene's germline CDR1 is LNHDA and CDR2 SQIVND (reference sequence). The germline V and J ends were trimmed by 3 bases and 3 bases, with 15 bases remaining between them. The chain's CDR3 is CASSMRPDRLYEQYF. CDR3 nucleotides: TGTGCCAGTAGTATGCGACCCGACAGACTCTACGAGCAGTACTTC.

The rearrangement joins TRBV6-5 to TRBJ1-1; D not certain. Germline CDR1 reads MNHEY; CDR2 reads SVGAGI. This CDR3 contains 14 residues. V lost 11 bases, J lost 1 base, and 17 bases lay in between. The chain's CDR3 is CAGKPGSRNTEAFF. CDR3 nucleotides: TGTGCCGGCAAGCCGGGATCTCGGAACACTGAAGCTTTCTTT.

A single count supports this clone. The chain couples TRBV11-2 to TRBJ1-4; D is uncertain. The V end lost 6 bases, the J end lost 7 bases, and 15 bases lay between the germline ends. The CDR3 has 14 amino acids. Per the germline V gene, CDR1 is SGHAT and CDR2 is FQNNGV. CDR3 region: CASRTVRFAEKLFF. The CDR3 DNA is TGTGCCAGCAGGACTGTGAGGTTTGCTGAAAAACTGTTTTTT.

The chain recombines TRBV15 with TRBJ2-7; D gene unclear. The CDR3 length is 14 residues. Germline V gene lookup returns CDR1 LNHNV and CDR2 YYDKDF (reference sequence). V was trimmed by 3 bases and J by 1 base, leaving 10 bases between them. The CDR3 nucleotides read TGTGCCACCAGCAGCGACCCGGGTTCCTACGAGCAGTACTTC. This encodes CATSSDPGSYEQYF.